The clone carrying this T cell receptor beta chain has more than one count but fewer than ten. Antigen unknown. These data originate in a study of T cell responses to AZD1222 COVID-19 vaccine. Overall study results and limits: At study baseline, merely over 5 AZD1222 recipients were seropositive. Spike regions recognized by vaccine-associated CD4 TCRs spanned the protein, led by 160-218 and 743-854.

The V gene's germline CDR1 is MNHEY and CDR2 SMNVEV (reference sequence). The germline V and J ends were trimmed by 6 bases and 0 bases, with 11 bases remaining between them. This CDR3 comprises 14 residues. Measured with immunoSEQ multiplex PCR; TCRdb has only the in-frame clones, and not every one. The repertoire has fewer than 120,000 clones, 88% of them found once; the top ten carry about 1.6%. The material was peripheral blood, obtained on day 0 of AZD1222 vaccination. The chain recombines TRBV27 with TRBJ1-1, with D perhaps TRBD1 (5 bases). The TCR sequence derives from an adult in good health. In DNA, the CDR3 is TGTGCCAGCAGAAAAGGGGATCTGAACACTGAAGCTTTCTTT. This sequence encodes CASRKGDLNTEAFF.